These 28 T cell receptor beta chains share one sample of origin, sequenced in a study of shared clonotypes between healthy human individuals. TCRdb's table, derived via immunoSEQ multiplex PCR, lists solely in-frame clones and lacks some. The sample lists roughly 380,000 clones; about 96% were seen once. The material sequenced was memory CD8+ T cells sorted from blood. Regarding subset: CD45RO+ cells pooled with CCR7-negative TemRA cells. The source is a man between 25 and 39 years old in good health.

Note on this clone: At one boundary the junction diverges from the germline segment, which might be a read error. The chain carries TRBV7-7 and TRBJ1-1; TRBD1 might be the D (5 bases). Germline-derived CDR1 and CDR2 are SSHAT and FNYEAQ (reference sequence). The CDR3 has 17 residues. The CDR3 nucleotides are TGTGCTAGCAGCTTAGCGACGAAATGGGGACGGCACACTGAAGCTTTCTTT. Translated: CASSLATKWGRHTEAFF.

This CDR3 is CASSSPSDGGGNYEQYF. DNA for the CDR3: TGCGCCAGCAGCTCCCCCTCAGATGGGGGGGGGAACTACGAGCAGTACTTC. The chain is built from TRBV5-1 and TRBJ2-7; TRBD2 agrees at 7 bases. The CDR3 is made up of 17 amino acids. Germline assignment: CDR1 SGHRS and CDR2 YFSETQ. V gave up 3 bases and J gave up 3 bases; unmatched junction bases: 15.

The chain uses TRBV11-2 and TRBJ2-5; 7 nucleotides match TRBD1. J lost 1 base, V lost 1 base, and 9 bases had no gene match. Germline values: CDR1 SGHAT, CDR2 FQNNGV. This CDR3 region has 17 residues. CDR3 DNA: TGTGCCAGCAGCTTAGCCCATTACAGGGGACCCCAAGAGACCCAGTACTTC. This sequence encodes CASSLAHYRGPQETQYF.

The chain recombines TRBV6-1 with TRBJ2-3, with D perhaps TRBD1 or TRBD2 (5 bases each). Per germline, CDR1 MNHNS and CDR2 SASEGT. With 2 bases removed from V and 4 bases from J, the gap between germline ends came to 10 bases. The CDR3 sequence is 14 residues long. The CDR3 DNA reads as TGTGCCAGCAGTGAATTCTTGGGGGCAGATACGCAGTATTTT. Protein sequence: CASSEFLGADTQYF.

The rearrangement uses TRBV5-4 and TRBJ2-5; 8 nucleotides agree with TRBD2. Germline-derived CDR1 and CDR2 are SGHNT and YYREEE (reference sequence). CDR3 size: 17 residues. J lost 1 base, V lost 4 bases, and 12 bases had no gene match. CDR3 region: CASSRGFVAGFQETQYF. CDR3 DNA sequence: TGTGCCAGCAGCCGGGGGTTTGTAGCGGGATTCCAAGAGACCCAGTACTTC.

The genes are TRBV6-5 and TRBJ2-5; no reliable D call. The V end lost 2 bases, the J end lost 0 bases, and 7 bases lay between the germline ends. The length of the CDR3 is 14 residues. Germline CDR1 MNHEY, CDR2 SVGAGI. The CDR3 DNA sequence: TGTGCCAGCAGTTACGTCCGGAACCAAGAGACCCAGTACTTC. Translating it yields CASSYVRNQETQYF.

The chain joins TRBV5-6 to TRBJ2-4; D is undetermined. Per the germline V gene, CDR1 is SGHDT and CDR2 is YYEEEE. The CDR3 is 14 amino acids. The germline V and J ends were trimmed by 4 bases and 2 bases, with 10 bases remaining between them. CDR3 sequence reads: CASSPRRTKNIQYF. In DNA form, the CDR3 reads TGTGCCAGCAGCCCGAGGAGAACCAAAAACATTCAGTACTTC.

The V call is TRBV19, the J call TRBJ2-4, with D possibly matching TRBD2 (5 bases). Germline V gene data show CDR1 as LNHDA and CDR2 as SQIVND (reference sequence). Deletions cut 5 bases from V and 7 bases from J, with 12 bases between. This CDR3 comprises 13 residues. CDR3 sequence (DNA): TGTGCCAGTAGTCCCGGGGTCGTGAACATTCAGTACTTC. The encoded protein is CASSPGVVNIQYF.

The chain is built from TRBV6-1 and TRBJ2-7; the match to TRBD2 covers 13 bases. CDR1 MNHNS and CDR2 SASEGT come from the germline V gene. The trim removed 4 bases at V and 4 bases at J, leaving 7 bases unmatched. This CDR3 region has 16 residues. The CDR3 DNA follows: TGTGCCAGCAGTGTACTAGGACTAGCGGGAGAATACGAGCAGTACTTC. It specifies CASSVLGLAGEYEQYF.

The J gene is TRBJ2-7, the V gene TRBV28, with 7 bases that match TRBD2. This CDR3 contains 16 residues. The germline CDR1 and CDR2 sequences are MDHEN and SYDVKM. V was pared by 4 bases and J by 2 bases, with 11 bases of the junction left unmatched. Written as DNA, the CDR3 is TGTGCCAGCAGTTCCCGCAGGGCCGGGGGGACCTACGAGCAGTACTTC. It is translated as CASSSRRAGGTYEQYF. The whole variable domain, remainder taken from reference TRBV28 and TRBJ2-7, is DVKVTQSSRYLVKRTGEKVFLECVQDMDHENMFWYRQDPGLGLRLIYFSYDVKMKEKGDIPEGYSVSREKKERFSLILESASTNQTSMYLCASSSRRAGGTYEQYFGPGTRLTVT.

This clone appeared once. J is TRBJ1-1 and V is TRBV20-1; D call uncertain. CDR3 length: 9 residues. Trimming took 5 bases from V and 3 from J, leaving 1 base between them. Germline CDR1 is DFQATT and CDR2 is SNEGSKA (reference sequence). CDR3 amino acids: CSADTEAFF. CDR3 DNA: TGCAGTGCTGACACTGAAGCTTTCTTT.

The V gene is TRBV6-5, the J gene TRBJ1-2, with 8 bases identical to TRBD1. The germline V gene has CDR1 MNHEY and CDR2 SVGAGI. V shed 2 bases, J shed 6 bases, and the junction held 5 bases outside the gene matches. The CDR3 is 14 amino acids. CDR3 loop: CASSYARGLDGYTF. In nucleotides, the CDR3 is TGTGCCAGCAGTTACGCCAGGGGGCTGGATGGCTACACCTTC.

This chain links TRBV4-2 with TRBJ2-7, with 7 bases aligning to TRBD2. This CDR3 is built from 16 residues. Losses at the gene ends were 3 bases for V and 2 bases for J; bases not matched to a gene: 10. Looked up from germline, CDR1 is LGHNA and CDR2 is YNFKEQ. The CDR3 coding sequence is TGTGCCAGCAGCCAGCGTGGGGGGGGGAACACCTACGAGCAGTACTTC. It specifies CASSQRGGGNTYEQYF.

The CDR3 DNA is TGTGCCAGCAGTTCGTTGAGGGGGACTAGCGGGTCGGCGCAGTTCTTC. Its protein product is CASSSLRGTSGSAQFF. The chain uses TRBV6-5 and TRBJ2-1; 12 bases agree with TRBD2. The V segment lost 4 bases and the J segment 12 bases; nucleotides outside the gene matches: 13. The CDR3 is 16 amino acids. CDR1 and CDR2 from the germline V gene are MNHEY and SVGAGI.

The chain couples TRBV4-2 to TRBJ2-7; D may correspond to TRBD1 or TRBD2 (5 bases each). CDR3 length: 14 residues. Trimming cost V 0 bases and J 0 bases, with 6 bases left between them. The germline CDR1 and CDR2 sequences are LGHNA and YNFKEQ. This CDR3 reads CASSQDGGSYEQYF. In DNA form, the CDR3 reads TGTGCCAGCAGCCAAGATGGGGGCTCCTACGAGCAGTACTTC.

The CDR3 sequence is CASTTSGTPYEQYF. CDR3 DNA: TGTGCCAGCACGACATCCGGCACCCCCTACGAGCAGTACTTC. This chain joins TRBV28 and TRBJ2-7; D call uncertain. The CDR3 spans 14 residues. Germline values: CDR1 MDHEN, CDR2 SYDVKM. The V and J ends lost 7 bases and 2 bases respectively, with 15 bases between them.

CDR3 sequence reads: CASNRGREPEQYF. CDR3 nucleotide sequence: TGTGCGTCCAACCGGGGGCGGGAGCCCGAGCAGTACTTC. The chain employs TRBV28 and TRBJ2-7; a possible D gene is TRBD2 (7 bases). This CDR3 has 13 amino acids. Germline V gene sequence: CDR1 MDHEN, CDR2 SYDVKM.

The J gene is TRBJ2-5, the V gene TRBV5-4; 11 bases match TRBD2. The CDR3 spans 15 residues. Germline-derived CDR1 and CDR2 are SGHNT and YYREEE (reference sequence). Germline trimming cut 3 bases from V and 2 bases from J; bases unmatched to any gene: 3. In DNA, the CDR3 is TGTGCCAGCAGCTCCGGGACTAGCGGACAAGAGACCCAGTACTTC. The encoded protein is CASSSGTSGQETQYF.

The CDR3 loop is CASSTLGQPQHF. In nucleotides, the CDR3 is TGTGCCAGCAGTACCCTGGGTCAGCCCCAGCATTTT. The chain joins TRBV28 to TRBJ1-5; D call uncertain. The CDR3 is 12 residues long. Trimming removed 5 bases at V and 6 bases at J, with 8 bases between. CDR1 is MDHEN and CDR2 is SYDVKM in the germline V gene. Full variable domain (remainder filled in from reference TRBV28 and TRBJ1-5): DVKVTQSSRYLVKRTGEKVFLECVQDMDHENMFWYRQDPGLGLRLIYFSYDVKMKEKGDIPEGYSVSREKKERFSLILESASTNQTSMYLCASSTLGQPQHFGDGTRLSIL.

The chain carries TRBV11-2 and TRBJ1-4; 7 nucleotides align to TRBD1. Germline V gene lookup returns CDR1 SGHAT and CDR2 FQNNGV. J gave up 4 bases and V 5 bases, and 4 bases lay outside the gene matches. CDR3 length: 14 amino acids. The CDR3 DNA reads as TGTGCCAGCAGCGGACAGGAGATTAATGAAAAACTGTTTTTT. Amino acid sequence: CASSGQEINEKLFF.

The gene calls are TRBV4-2 and TRBJ2-7; a weak D match, TRBD2 (6 bases). This CDR3 has 15 residues. CDR1 is LGHNA, CDR2 YNFKEQ, per germline. Deletions cut 0 bases from V and 0 bases from J, with 9 bases between. The CDR3 sequence: CASSQEAGVSYEQYF. In nucleotides, the CDR3 is TGTGCCAGCAGCCAAGAAGCGGGCGTCTCCTACGAGCAGTACTTC.

This clone was seen a few times. The chain recombines TRBV28 with TRBJ1-2, with unresolved D. Per germline, CDR1 MDHEN and CDR2 SYDVKM. CDR3 length equals 11 residues. The ends were cut back, 8 bases at V and 3 bases at J, with 7 bases in the middle. The CDR3 is CASGRDYGYTF. In DNA form, the CDR3 reads TGTGCCAGCGGAAGGGACTATGGCTACACCTTC.

The chain recombines TRBV6-6 with TRBJ2-3, with D perhaps TRBD1 (5 bases). There are 12 residues in the CDR3. Germline V lookup: CDR1 MNHNY, CDR2 SVGAGI (reference sequence). With 6 bases removed from V and 5 bases from J, the gap between germline ends came to 9 bases. CDR3: CASSSRGDTQYF. The DNA for the CDR3 is TGTGCCAGCAGCTCAAGGGGAGATACGCAGTATTTT.

V usage is TRBV5-4 and J usage is TRBJ2-3; no clear D gene. The CDR3 totals 15 residues. Germline V gene lookup returns CDR1 SGHNT and CDR2 YYREEE (reference sequence). V gave up 0 bases and J gave up 2 bases, with 10 bases separating them. The CDR3 nucleotides read TGTGCCAGCAGCTTGGCTGGACCCTCCACAGATACGCAGTATTTT. It encodes CASSLAGPSTDTQYF.

The gene calls are TRBV9 and TRBJ2-5; TRBD1 agrees at 8 bases. After removal of 4 bases from V and 4 bases from J, the junction contained 6 bases not matched to a gene. CDR3 length: 14 residues. Germline V gene lookup returns CDR1 SGDLS and CDR2 YYNGEE. The CDR3 bases are TGTGCCAGCAGCCCGAGAGGGACAGGAGAGACCCAGTACTTC. Protein sequence: CASSPRGTGETQYF.

J is TRBJ2-7 and V is TRBV4-1, with TRBD2 identical over 8 bases. The V and J ends lost 2 bases and 3 bases, in that order; junction bases with no gene match: 6. CDR1 and CDR2 (germline): MGHRA, YSYEKL. The CDR3 contains 15 residues. The CDR3 DNA reads TGCGCCAGCAGCCAACCGGGACTAGGCAACTACGAGCAGTACTTC. This gives the protein CASSQPGLGNYEQYF.

As concerns this clone: Different DNA sequences within this sample yield the same CDR3. The chain recombines TRBV15 with TRBJ1-3; no reliable D call. The germline gives CDR1 LNHNV, CDR2 YYDKDF (reference sequence). The CDR3 runs to 15 residues. Trimming took off 0 bases at V and 0 bases at J, with 6 bases between the two ends. CDR3 sequence: CATSRDGSSGNTIYF. The CDR3 DNA reads TGTGCCACCAGCAGAGACGGGTCCTCTGGAAACACCATATATTTT.

The chain joins TRBV7-2 to TRBJ2-3; the D gene is possibly TRBD2 (6 bases). This CDR3 is 15 amino acids long. Looked up from germline, CDR1 is SGHTA and CDR2 is FQGNSA. Trimming pared 1 base from V and 2 bases from J, leaving 10 bases between. CDR3 nucleotide sequence: TGTGCCAGCAGCTTAGACGGCGGGGCCACAGATACGCAGTATTTT. This encodes CASSLDGGATDTQYF.